The rows below give T cell receptor beta chains drawn from one sample of a study of T cells in Graves' hyperthyroidism and ophthalmopathy. TCRdb recomputed calls from the multiplex PCR reads with MiXCR, one row per CDR3 protein. The repertoire includes about 840,000 distinct CDR3 sequences, over 35% of them detected once, and roughly 8.3% sits in the top ten. Sequenced sample: blood. These receptors were collected from a man aged 18 to 35 with Graves' hyperthyroidism. The CDR3 runs from the conserved cysteine through the conserved F or W. The D gene is left open where the match is weak. Size tells how often a clone was seen (once, few, many) or the class of an expanded clone, and some rows leave it out.

d_gene: -
v_gene: TRBV7-9
j_gene: TRBJ1-1
abundance: -
CDR3nt: TGTGCCAGCAGCGTACGCGGACCCCGGACCACTGAAGCTTTCTTT
CDR3aa: CASSVRGPRTTEAFF

d_gene: TRBD1
v_gene: TRBV5-5
j_gene: TRBJ1-6
abundance: -
CDR3nt: TGTGCCAGCAGCCGGACAGGGCATCGGTTCCTCCACTTT
CDR3aa: CASSRTGHRFLHF

d_gene: -
v_gene: TRBV20-1
j_gene: TRBJ2-7
abundance: few
CDR3nt: TGCAGTGCTAGGGACCCCTCCTACGAGCAGTACTTC
CDR3aa: CSARDPSYEQYF

d_gene: -
v_gene: TRBV29-1
j_gene: TRBJ2-7
abundance: -
CDR3nt: TGCAGCGTGACAGAAGCCTACGAGCAGTACTTC
CDR3aa: CSVTEAYEQYF

d_gene: TRBD1
v_gene: TRBV2
j_gene: TRBJ1-1
abundance: few
CDR3nt: TGTGCCAGCAGTAAAGGAGGACAGGGGGCGGGCACTGAAGCTTTCTTT
CDR3aa: CASSKGGQGAGTEAFF

d_gene: TRBD1
v_gene: TRBV11-2
j_gene: TRBJ1-1
abundance: -
CDR3nt: TGTGCCAGCAGCGTCGGACAGGGTAGGCACACTGAAGCTTTCTTT
CDR3aa: CASSVGQGRHTEAFF

d_gene: -
v_gene: TRBV25-1
j_gene: TRBJ1-1
abundance: many
CDR3nt: TGTGCCAGCAACAGGGCCCCGAACACTGAAGCTTTCTTT
CDR3aa: CASNRAPNTEAFF

d_gene: TRBD1
v_gene: TRBV20-1
j_gene: TRBJ1-6
abundance: -
CDR3nt: TGCAGTGCTATTGAGGGACAGGGGGCCGCGGGGACCCTCCACTTT
CDR3aa: CSAIEGQGAAGTLHF

d_gene: -
v_gene: TRBV29-1
j_gene: TRBJ1-1
abundance: -
CDR3nt: TGCAGCGCGGAGGGGAATTCGGAGAACACTGGAGCTTTCTTT
CDR3aa: CSAEGNSENTGAFF

d_gene: -
v_gene: TRBV20-1
j_gene: TRBJ2-6
abundance: -
CDR3nt: TGCAGTGCTAATAATCCGGTCTCTGGGGCCAACGTCCTGACTTTC
CDR3aa: CSANNPVSGANVLTF

d_gene: -
v_gene: TRBV20-1
j_gene: TRBJ1-5
abundance: -
CDR3nt: TGCAGTGCGGCGGTTAGCAATCAGCCCCAGCATTTT
CDR3aa: CSAAVSNQPQHF

d_gene: -
v_gene: TRBV4-3
j_gene: TRBJ1-1
abundance: -
CDR3nt: TGCGCCAGCAGACTTGCCCCGAACACTGAAGCTTTCTTT
CDR3aa: CASRLAPNTEAFF

d_gene: TRBD2
v_gene: TRBV5-5
j_gene: TRBJ2-5
abundance: -
CDR3nt: TGTGCCAGCCCCTTCTCCGCGGGGGGCCAGGAGACCCAGTACTTC
CDR3aa: CASPFSAGGQETQYF

d_gene: -
v_gene: TRBV20-1
j_gene: TRBJ2-7
abundance: few
CDR3nt: TGCAGTGCTAGAAAGTGGGAGATTTCCAACTACGAGCAGTACTTC
CDR3aa: CSARKWEISNYEQYF

d_gene: TRBD1
v_gene: TRBV9
j_gene: TRBJ2-7
abundance: -
CDR3nt: TGTGCCAGCAGCACGGGACAGAGGAACTCCTACGAGCAGTACTTC
CDR3aa: CASSTGQRNSYEQYF

d_gene: -
v_gene: TRBV7-9
j_gene: TRBJ1-2
abundance: many
CDR3nt: TGTGCCAGCAGCAGGGGGGCAGCTGATATTGAAGGCTACACCTTC
CDR3aa: CASSRGAADIEGYTF

d_gene: TRBD1
v_gene: TRBV2
j_gene: TRBJ1-1
abundance: -
CDR3nt: TGTGCCAGCAGGGTCAGGGGGATAAGCGAAGCTTTCTTT
CDR3aa: CASRVRGISEAFF

d_gene: TRBD1
v_gene: TRBV29-1
j_gene: TRBJ2-2
abundance: many
CDR3nt: TGCAGCGTTACCCGGGACAGGGCGGGCGGGGAGCTGTTTTTT
CDR3aa: CSVTRDRAGGELFF

d_gene: TRBD1
v_gene: TRBV29-1
j_gene: TRBJ2-3
abundance: -
CDR3nt: TGCAGCGGCACACCGGGACAGGGTTGGGATACGCAGTATTTT
CDR3aa: CSGTPGQGWDTQYF

d_gene: -
v_gene: TRBV11-2
j_gene: TRBJ1-1
abundance: few
CDR3nt: TGTGCCAGCAGCTTAGATGGGGGGGGTAACACTGAAGCTTTCTTT
CDR3aa: CASSLDGGGNTEAFF

d_gene: TRBD1
v_gene: TRBV20-1
j_gene: TRBJ1-4
abundance: many
CDR3nt: TGCAGTGCGACCGACAGGGTGACTGAAAAACTGTTTTTT
CDR3aa: CSATDRVTEKLFF

d_gene: TRBD1
v_gene: TRBV12-3/TRBV12-4
j_gene: TRBJ1-5
abundance: -
CDR3nt: TGTGCCAGCAAAGGACAGGAGATTAGCAATCAGCCCCAGCATTTT
CDR3aa: CASKGQEISNQPQHF

d_gene: TRBD2
v_gene: TRBV2
j_gene: TRBJ2-2
abundance: -
CDR3nt: TGTGCCAGCAGGAGCGGGGGGTTGAGCACCGGGGAGCTGTTTTTT
CDR3aa: CASRSGGLSTGELFF

d_gene: TRBD1
v_gene: TRBV6-5
j_gene: TRBJ2-7
abundance: -
CDR3nt: TGTGCCAGCCGTCGGGACAGGGCGGACTACGAGCAGTACTTC
CDR3aa: CASRRDRADYEQYF

d_gene: -
v_gene: TRBV4-1
j_gene: TRBJ2-7
abundance: many
CDR3nt: TGCGCCAGCAGCCAAGAAGACGAGCAGTACTTC
CDR3aa: CASSQEDEQYF

d_gene: -
v_gene: TRBV15
j_gene: TRBJ2-5
abundance: -
CDR3nt: TGTGCCACCAGCAGCAGCAGGGGATCCTCCCAGTACTTC
CDR3aa: CATSSSRGSSQYF

d_gene: TRBD1
v_gene: TRBV10-3
j_gene: TRBJ1-5
abundance: -
CDR3nt: TGTGCCAGCAGTGTAGACAGGGCGGGTCAGCCCCAGCATTTT
CDR3aa: CASSVDRAGQPQHF

d_gene: -
v_gene: TRBV29-1
j_gene: TRBJ1-1
abundance: many
CDR3nt: TGCAGCGTTACTCCGGACTTGGTCACTGAAGCTTTCTTT
CDR3aa: CSVTPDLVTEAFF

d_gene: -
v_gene: TRBV2
j_gene: TRBJ2-1
abundance: -
CDR3nt: TGTGCCAGCCTAGGCCCTCCGGTCGATGAGCAGTTCTTC
CDR3aa: CASLGPPVDEQFF

d_gene: -
v_gene: TRBV7-9
j_gene: TRBJ1-5
abundance: many
CDR3nt: TGTGCCAGCAGCTTTGTAGGGGTCGATCAGCCCCAGCATTTT
CDR3aa: CASSFVGVDQPQHF

d_gene: -
v_gene: TRBV12-3/TRBV12-4
j_gene: TRBJ1-3
abundance: few
CDR3nt: TGTGCCAGCAGCCCCCGGACGTACGGAAACACCATATATTTT
CDR3aa: CASSPRTYGNTIYF

d_gene: -
v_gene: TRBV19
j_gene: TRBJ1-3
abundance: many
CDR3nt: TGTGCCAGTAGTTCCGACGGAACGACCATATATTTT
CDR3aa: CASSSDGTTIYF

d_gene: -
v_gene: TRBV29-1
j_gene: TRBJ1-1
abundance: many
CDR3nt: TGCAGCGTTGATTGGGGATACTCCACTGAAGCTTTCTTT
CDR3aa: CSVDWGYSTEAFF

d_gene: -
v_gene: TRBV2
j_gene: TRBJ2-7
abundance: -
CDR3nt: TGTGCCAGCAGCGCCCGGACAGCCCATTCGGACTCGCCCTACGAGCAGTACTTC
CDR3aa: CASSARTAHSDSPYEQYF

d_gene: -
v_gene: TRBV19
j_gene: TRBJ2-2
abundance: many
CDR3nt: TGTGCCAGTAGGCAAGGGGAGCTGTTTTTT
CDR3aa: CASRQGELFF

d_gene: -
v_gene: TRBV7-8
j_gene: TRBJ1-2
abundance: -
CDR3nt: TGTGCCAGCAGTGCCAAAGGGGGTGGCTACACCTTC
CDR3aa: CASSAKGGGYTF

d_gene: TRBD1
v_gene: TRBV5-1
j_gene: TRBJ1-6
abundance: -
CDR3nt: TGCGCCAGCAGCCCCGGACAGGGTTTCGCACCCCTCCACTTT
CDR3aa: CASSPGQGFAPLHF

d_gene: TRBD1
v_gene: TRBV5-1
j_gene: TRBJ1-1
abundance: -
CDR3nt: TGCGCCAGCAGCTTGCAGGGGGGCTGGACGGGTACTGAAGCTTTCTTT
CDR3aa: CASSLQGGWTGTEAFF

d_gene: -
v_gene: TRBV12-5
j_gene: TRBJ1-5
abundance: -
CDR3nt: TGTGCTAGTGGTTCTTTTACGGGGCTGAGCAATCAGCCCCAGCATTTT
CDR3aa: CASGSFTGLSNQPQHF

d_gene: -
v_gene: TRBV6-5
j_gene: TRBJ1-1
abundance: -
CDR3nt: TGTGCCAGCAGAGGATCAGGGGACACTGAAGCTTTCTTT
CDR3aa: CASRGSGDTEAFF

d_gene: -
v_gene: TRBV10-3
j_gene: TRBJ1-1
abundance: many
CDR3nt: TGTGCCATCAAAAGGCCGGGGGGCACTGAAGCTTTCTTT
CDR3aa: CAIKRPGGTEAFF

d_gene: -
v_gene: TRBV2
j_gene: TRBJ1-5
abundance: many
CDR3nt: TGTGCCAGCAGGCCCCGGGGGGCTCAGCCCCAGCATTTT
CDR3aa: CASRPRGAQPQHF

d_gene: -
v_gene: TRBV2
j_gene: TRBJ2-2
abundance: few
CDR3nt: TGTGCCAGCAGTGCTAAGGTGGACACCGGGGAGCTGTTTTTT
CDR3aa: CASSAKVDTGELFF

d_gene: -
v_gene: TRBV25-1
j_gene: TRBJ1-1
abundance: -
CDR3nt: TGTGCCAGCAGTGAATGGGGCACCGGGGGCCGGGTAGCTTTCTTT
CDR3aa: CASSEWGTGGRVAFF

d_gene: -
v_gene: TRBV10-2
j_gene: TRBJ1-2
abundance: -
CDR3nt: TGTGCCAGCAGCCAAGATCGGGGACCTAACTATGGCTACACCTTC
CDR3aa: CASSQDRGPNYGYTF

d_gene: -
v_gene: TRBV9
j_gene: TRBJ1-1
abundance: few
CDR3nt: TGTGCCAGCAGCGCCGGGGCAAACCTAGGCACTGAAGCTTTCTTT
CDR3aa: CASSAGANLGTEAFF

d_gene: -
v_gene: TRBV11-2
j_gene: TRBJ1-2
abundance: -
CDR3nt: TGTGCCAGCAGCTTTGGACGGTCTAACTATGGCTACACCTTC
CDR3aa: CASSFGRSNYGYTF

d_gene: TRBD2
v_gene: TRBV12-3/TRBV12-4
j_gene: TRBJ2-5
abundance: -
CDR3nt: TGTGCCAGCAGACGAGCGGGACAAGAGACCCAGTACTTC
CDR3aa: CASRRAGQETQYF

d_gene: TRBD1
v_gene: TRBV5-5
j_gene: TRBJ1-4
abundance: few
CDR3nt: TGTGCCAGCAGCGTTGACAGGGGCGGTTTTGAAAAACTGTTTTTT
CDR3aa: CASSVDRGGFEKLFF

d_gene: TRBD2
v_gene: TRBV6-1
j_gene: TRBJ2-2
abundance: -
CDR3nt: TGTGCCAGCAGCGGCCGACTAGCGGGAGATCCCGGGGAGCTGTTTTTT
CDR3aa: CASSGRLAGDPGELFF

d_gene: -
v_gene: TRBV7-3
j_gene: TRBJ2-7
abundance: -
CDR3nt: TGTGCCAGCAGCTTTAACGGTTTCCTCTACGAGCAGTACTTC
CDR3aa: CASSFNGFLYEQYF

d_gene: -
v_gene: TRBV7-9
j_gene: TRBJ2-2
abundance: -
CDR3nt: TGTGCCAGCTTGGGCGAGGCCGGGGAGCTGTTTTTT
CDR3aa: CASLGEAGELFF

d_gene: TRBD1
v_gene: TRBV19
j_gene: TRBJ2-5
abundance: few
CDR3nt: TGTGCCAGTACCCCAGGGCAGGGGGCAGAGACCCAGTACTTC
CDR3aa: CASTPGQGAETQYF

d_gene: -
v_gene: TRBV2
j_gene: TRBJ2-7
abundance: -
CDR3nt: TGTGCCAGCAGTGCGACAGTAACCTCCTACGAGCAGTACTTC
CDR3aa: CASSATVTSYEQYF

d_gene: -
v_gene: TRBV9
j_gene: TRBJ2-5
abundance: -
CDR3nt: TGTGCCAGCAGCGTTGAAACCAGGACTTATGAACAAGAGACCCAGTACTTC
CDR3aa: CASSVETRTYEQETQYF

d_gene: -
v_gene: TRBV20-1
j_gene: TRBJ1-5
abundance: -
CDR3nt: TGCAGTGCTAGAGATCGGGGAGGGGGGTTTCAGCCCCAGCATTTT
CDR3aa: CSARDRGGGFQPQHF

d_gene: TRBD1
v_gene: TRBV6-6
j_gene: TRBJ1-1
abundance: few
CDR3nt: TGTGCCAGCACCCAACAGGGGGCTCTGAACACTGAAGCTTTCTTT
CDR3aa: CASTQQGALNTEAFF

d_gene: -
v_gene: TRBV12-3/TRBV12-4
j_gene: TRBJ1-3
abundance: few
CDR3nt: TGTGCCAGCAGTTTAAAATCTGGAAACACCATATATTTT
CDR3aa: CASSLKSGNTIYF